This entry lists 29 T cell receptor beta chains sequenced from one sample in a study of shared clonotypes between healthy human individuals (dated by TCRdb to the early 2020s). Preparation of the library involved the immunoSEQ multiplex PCR assay. In TCRdb, the immuneACCESS table is reduced to in-frame sequences with V and J assigned. These tables do not hold every clone; where another copy was compared, an unresolved V gene accounts for under half, and the others remain unexplained. The sample contains millions of clones, just over 90% of them found a single time. The ten largest make up over 0.12% of the sample. The specimen was naive CD4+ T cells sorted from blood. The cell subset or site label corresponds to: CD45RA+ positively selected. The receptor source for this set is a man between 18 and 29 years old in good health.

J is TRBJ1-2 and V is TRBV28; D unresolved. CDR3 size: 15 residues. Looked up from germline, CDR1 is MDHEN and CDR2 is SYDVKM. V was cut by 3 bases and J by 8 bases, with 19 bases left in between. The CDR3: CASSLRPTDLRGYTF. CDR3 DNA sequence: TGTGCCAGCAGTTTGAGGCCTACCGATTTGAGGGGCTACACCTTC.

The rearrangement joins TRBV6-1 to TRBJ2-7; no clear D. Per germline, CDR1 MNHNS and CDR2 SASEGT. The CDR3 loop spans 12 amino acids. Deletions cut 8 bases from V and 4 bases from J, with 12 bases between. As DNA, the CDR3 is TGTGCCAGCCGTTCAGTCCTTTACGAGCAGTACTTC. This gives the protein CASRSVLYEQYF.

The rearrangement links TRBV6-5 to TRBJ1-1; TRBD1 agrees at 10 bases. This CDR3 is 13 amino acids long. Trimming at V came to 6 bases and at J to 9 bases, leaving 7 bases not matched to a gene. Per the germline V gene, CDR1 is MNHEY and CDR2 is SVGAGI. CDR3 region: CASSLGQGRQAFF. CDR3 nucleotide sequence: TGTGCCAGCAGCTTGGGACAGGGGCGTCAAGCTTTCTTT.

The chain has TRBV11-2 and TRBJ2-2; D unclear. The CDR3 covers 12 residues. Trimming stripped 0 bases from V and 7 bases from J, with 3 bases between. Germline V gene data show CDR1 as SGHAT and CDR2 as FQNNGV. CDR3 in amino acids: CASSLEGGELFF. The CDR3 nucleotides are TGTGCCAGCAGCTTAGAGGGCGGGGAGCTGTTTTTT. Drawing the rest from reference TRBV11-2 and TRBJ2-2, the complete variable domain is EAGVAQSPRYKIIEKRQSVAFWCNPISGHATLYWYQQILGQGPKLLIQFQNNGVVDDSQLPKDRFSAERLKGVDSTLKIQPAKLEDSAVYLCASSLEGGELFFGEGSRLTVL.

About this clone itself: The junction and the germline gene differ at one end; a read error may be behind it. The rearrangement links TRBV12-5 to TRBJ1-2, with 8 bases lining up with TRBD1. This CDR3 has 14 amino acids. CDR1 is LGHNT, CDR2 FRNRAP, per germline. The CDR3 reads CASGPTGTGPIRDF. The CDR3 DNA is TGTGCTAGTGGTCCTACCGGGACAGGCCCTATTAGAGACTTC.

V usage is TRBV4-1 and J usage is TRBJ1-6, with 7 bases identical to TRBD1. The CDR3 runs 18 residues. V lost 1 base, J lost 1 base, and 7 bases stayed unmatched. Looked up from germline, CDR1 is MGHRA and CDR2 is YSYEKL. The chain's CDR3 is CASSQVFQGVSYNSPLHF. The CDR3 DNA sequence: TGCGCCAGCAGCCAAGTGTTTCAGGGGGTTTCCTATAATTCACCCCTCCACTTT.

J is TRBJ1-6 and V is TRBV11-2; D ambiguous. CDR1 is SGHAT, CDR2 FQNNGV, per germline. Deletions cut 5 bases from V and 4 bases from J, with 6 bases between. The CDR3 length is 13 residues. The CDR3 protein is CASSPQYNSPLHF. The CDR3 DNA reads TGTGCCAGCAGCCCTCAGTATAATTCACCCCTCCACTTT.

This chain links TRBV5-1 with TRBJ2-1; 13 positions agree with TRBD2. This CDR3 contains 15 residues. CDR1 SGHRS and CDR2 YFSETQ come from the germline V gene. J lost 9 bases, V lost 4 bases, and 7 bases had no gene match. The DNA for the CDR3 is TGCGCCAGCAGCGTCGGACTAGCGGGGGTCTCTGAGCAGTTCTTC. It translates to CASSVGLAGVSEQFF.

V usage is TRBV6-1 and J usage is TRBJ2-1, with 7 bases aligning to TRBD1. The CDR3 is 15 amino acids. CDR1 and CDR2 from the germline V gene are MNHNS and SASEGT. With V trimmed by 9 bases and J by 5 bases, 13 bases remained unmatched. DNA for the CDR3: TGTGCCAGTTTAGAGCCAGGGGGACAGAACAATGAGCAGTTCTTC. Translating gives CASLEPGGQNNEQFF.

Worth noting for this clone: Other nucleotide sequences in the sample specify the same CDR3. This chain uses TRBV30 with TRBJ1-2; D call uncertain. Looked up from germline, CDR1 is GTSNPN and CDR2 is SVGIG (reference sequence). CDR3 size: 12 residues. Trimming removed 5 bases from V and 1 base from J, with 8 bases in between. As DNA, the CDR3 is TGTGCCTGGTCACTCCTTAACTATGGCTACACCTTC. Its protein is CAWSLLNYGYTF.

V gene TRBV19 combines with J gene TRBJ2-1; D is uncertain. V was cut by 3 bases and J by 7 bases, with 13 bases left in between. The CDR3 has 14 residues. Germline V gene lookup returns CDR1 LNHDA and CDR2 SQIVND (reference sequence). CDR3 coding DNA: TGTGCCAGTAGTATGTTTAACGGAGAGAATGAGCAGTTCTTC. Protein: CASSMFNGENEQFF.

This sequence joins TRBV10-3 and TRBJ1-1; D possibly corresponds to TRBD1 (5 bases). Trimming left V 2 bases short and J 0 bases short, with 10 bases between. Germline values: CDR1 ENHRY, CDR2 SYGVKD. The CDR3 loop spans 15 amino acids. The CDR3 DNA is TGTGCCATCAGTGAGGGGGCCCACATGAACACTGAAGCTTTCTTT. Translating it yields CAISEGAHMNTEAFF.

V gene TRBV10-1 combines with J gene TRBJ1-1, with TRBD1 matching 8 bases. J lost 10 bases, V lost 8 bases, and 12 bases had no gene match. Germline V gene data show CDR1 as WNHNN and CDR2 as SYGVQD (reference sequence). CDR3 length: 13 residues. CDR3 residues: CASQTGAGGRAFF. DNA of the CDR3: TGCGCCAGCCAGACCGGGGCAGGGGGCCGAGCTTTCTTT.

The chain couples TRBV18 to TRBJ1-1; the D gene is possibly TRBD1 (6 bases). CDR1 and CDR2 from the germline V gene are KGHSH and LQKENI. CDR3 length: 16 amino acids. Trimming pared 3 bases from V and 1 base from J, leaving 15 bases between. The CDR3, as DNA: TGTGCCAGCTCACCGCCGGGATTACAGGGGAACACTGAAGCTTTCTTT. It is translated as CASSPPGLQGNTEAFF.

Worth noting for this clone: Other DNA sequences in this specimen translate into the identical CDR3. The chain recombines TRBV5-4 with TRBJ1-1, with 8 bases that match TRBD1. This CDR3 has 14 residues. The V and J ends lost 0 bases and 5 bases, in that order; junction bases with no gene match: 3. The germline CDR1 and CDR2 sequences are SGHNT and YYREEE (reference sequence). This chain's CDR3 is CASSLGRGQTEAFF. The CDR3 nucleotides are TGTGCCAGCAGCTTGGGCAGGGGGCAGACTGAAGCTTTCTTT.

Concerning this clone: A much larger clone is a single base away; this may be a read error. The sample contains more than one DNA sequence encoding this CDR3. The chain carries TRBV7-6 and TRBJ2-5; D is unresolved. Germline values: CDR1 SGHVS, CDR2 FNYEAQ. The CDR3 totals 11 residues. V lost 4 bases and J 3 bases, leaving 3 bases between the germline ends. CDR3 region: CASSSEETQYF. The CDR3 DNA reads TGTGCCAGCAGCTCAGAAGAGACCCAGTACTTC.

The genes are TRBV29-1 and TRBJ2-3; D gene ambiguous. The CDR3 extends over 10 amino acids. V lost 5 bases and J 5 bases, leaving 5 bases between the germline ends. The germline V gene has CDR1 SQVTM and CDR2 ANQGSEA. CDR3 bases: TGCAGCGTTAGAGTAGATACGCAGTATTTT. Protein product: CSVRVDTQYF.

The sample holds one count of this clone. Distinct nucleotide sequences in the sample also encode this CDR3. The gene calls are TRBV7-9 and TRBJ2-3; D gene uncertain. Trimming cost V 2 bases and J 4 bases, with 7 bases left between them. This CDR3 comprises 13 residues. Per germline, CDR1 SEHNR and CDR2 FQNEAQ (reference sequence). The CDR3 protein is CASSLLVADTQYF. The CDR3 DNA reads TGTGCCAGCAGCTTACTTGTGGCAGATACGCAGTATTTT.

This rearrangement joins TRBV5-4 to TRBJ2-5; 8 bases fit TRBD1. This CDR3 has 16 residues. The J segment lost 2 bases and the V segment lost 4 bases, leaving 10 bases of the junction unmatched. Germline V gene data show CDR1 as SGHNT and CDR2 as YYREEE (reference sequence). The CDR3 loop reads CASSPRQGIMQETQYF. The CDR3 nucleotides read TGTGCCAGCAGCCCGAGACAGGGGATTATGCAAGAGACCCAGTACTTC.

The chain recombines TRBV5-1 with TRBJ2-7; 7 nucleotides line up with TRBD1. This CDR3 region has 14 residues. Losses at the gene ends were 2 bases for V and 3 bases for J; bases not matched to a gene: 5. The germline gives CDR1 SGHRS, CDR2 YFSETQ. The chain's CDR3 is CASSLPGTDYEQYF. The CDR3 DNA sequence: TGCGCCAGCAGCTTACCCGGGACAGACTACGAGCAGTACTTC.

This clone was detected only once. The chain carries TRBV7-6 and TRBJ2-5, with TRBD1 as a possible D gene (5 bases). Trimming cost V 5 bases and J 2 bases, with 12 bases left between them. Germline V lookup: CDR1 SGHVS, CDR2 FNYEAQ. The length of the CDR3 is 14 residues. The CDR3 is CASSMTQGQETQYF. The CDR3 region has the DNA TGTGCCAGCAGCATGACCCAGGGACAAGAGACCCAGTACTTC.

This chain connects TRBV19 to TRBJ1-5; no clear D. Between the trimmed V and J ends, which lost 0 bases and 1 base, there was a span of 13 bases. This CDR3 is 17 amino acids long. In germline, CDR1 is LNHDA, CDR2 SQIVND (reference sequence). CDR3 region: CASSIEMGRWSNQPQHF. As DNA, the CDR3 is TGTGCCAGTAGTATAGAAATGGGCAGGTGGAGCAATCAGCCCCAGCATTTT.

This chain connects TRBV7-9 to TRBJ1-1, with D hard to call. This CDR3 spans 14 amino acids. Germline-derived CDR1 and CDR2 are SEHNR and FQNEAQ (reference sequence). V was trimmed by 2 bases and J by 3 bases, leaving 10 bases between them. CDR3 protein: CASSLFEGYTEAFF. CDR3 sequence (DNA): TGTGCCAGCAGCTTATTTGAGGGATACACTGAAGCTTTCTTT.

Note on this clone: This specimen includes other DNA sequences encoding the same CDR3. The chain is built from TRBV7-2 and TRBJ2-7; 7 bases match TRBD1. Germline trimming cut 5 bases from V and 2 bases from J; bases unmatched to any gene: 9. The CDR3 loop spans 15 amino acids. CDR1 is SGHTA and CDR2 is FQGNSA in the germline V gene. The CDR3 here is CASSMTGTATYEQYF. As DNA, the CDR3 is TGTGCCAGCAGCATGACCGGGACAGCAACCTACGAGCAGTACTTC.

This rearrangement joins TRBV6-5 to TRBJ1-1; 7 nucleotides match TRBD1. This CDR3 spans 15 amino acids. With 4 bases clipped from V and 0 bases from J, the junction kept 5 bases outside the gene matches. Germline CDR1 reads MNHEY; CDR2 reads SVGAGI. CDR3 bases: TGTGCCAGCAGTTCGGGACAGACCATGAACACTGAAGCTTTCTTT. Encoded protein: CASSSGQTMNTEAFF.

The chain has TRBV5-1 and TRBJ2-6; perhaps TRBD2 as D (5 bases). The V end lost 4 bases, the J end lost 0 bases, and 11 bases lay between the germline ends. The CDR3 has 16 residues. Germline CDR1 is SGHRS and CDR2 is YFSETQ. CDR3 bases: TGCGCCAGCAGCACGGGGTCCAGCTCTGGGGCCAACGTCCTGACTTTC. Its protein product is CASSTGSSSGANVLTF.

As to this clone: Within the sample, other DNA sequences also encode this same CDR3. The chain carries TRBV20-1 and TRBJ1-2; no firm D call. The V end lost 4 bases, the J end lost 2 bases, and 5 bases lay between the germline ends. From germline, CDR1 is DFQATT and CDR2 SNEGSKA (reference sequence). This CDR3 contains 11 residues. This chain's CDR3 is CSATPNYGYTF. DNA for the CDR3: TGCAGTGCTACACCAAACTATGGCTACACCTTC.

As for this clone: Its ends do not fully match the called genes, so a read error is possible. Other DNA sequences in this sample translate to the same CDR3. The rearrangement uses TRBV5-1 and TRBJ1-2, with a weak D call TRBD1 (5 bases). Germline V lookup: CDR1 SGHRS, CDR2 YFSETQ. This CDR3 is built from 15 residues. CDR3 sequence: CASSPGQGGVYGYTF. The CDR3 nucleotides read TGCGCTAGCAGCCCCGGCCAGGGAGGGGTTTATGGCTACACCTTC.

The chain employs TRBV19 and TRBJ2-5, with 8 bases aligning to TRBD1. V shed 4 bases, J shed 4 bases, and the junction held 2 bases outside the gene matches. The CDR3 spans 13 residues. Germline CDR1 and CDR2: LNHDA and SQIVND (reference sequence). CDR3 region: CASSRGQGETQYF. Written as DNA, the CDR3 is TGTGCCAGTAGTAGAGGACAGGGAGAGACCCAGTACTTC.